The 18 T cell receptor beta chains below were found in one sample sequenced in a study of early T cells in non-severe SARS-CoV-2 infection. TCRdb re-analysed the 5' RACE reads in MiXCR, keeping a single row per CDR3 protein. The data hold approximately 50,000 distinct CDR3 sequences, with about 9.8% observed a single time. The specimen sequenced was whole blood. The origin of the receptors is an adult who was a healthcare worker with PCR-confirmed SARS-CoV-2 infection or an uninfected control (not recorded which).

The rearrangement joins TRBV7-2 to TRBJ2-2, with 7 bases lining up with TRBD1. The length of the CDR3 is 15 residues. Germline V gives CDR1 SGHTA, CDR2 FQGNSA. Unmatched junction bases numbered 9, after V lost 5 bases and J lost 6 bases. The CDR3 DNA reads TGTGCCAGCAGCATACTAACAGGGGTCGCCGGGGAGCTGTTTTTT. This codes for CASSILTGVAGELFF.

The V gene is TRBV4-1, the J gene TRBJ2-5, with D hard to call. V lost 1 base, J lost 1 base, and 7 bases lay in between. This CDR3 spans 14 amino acids. Germline V gives CDR1 MGHRA, CDR2 YSYEKL. CDR3 in amino acids: CASSQVPAQETQYF. In DNA form, the CDR3 reads TGCGCCAGCAGCCAAGTTCCAGCCCAAGAGACCCAGTACTTC.

In this sample, this clonotype turned up once. The V gene is TRBV7-2, the J gene TRBJ2-7; D not certain. The CDR3 has 14 amino acids. The germline CDR1 and CDR2 sequences are SGHTA and FQGNSA. V dropped 5 bases and J dropped 3 bases, with 14 bases sitting between them. The CDR3 here is CASSPQIGSYEQYF. The CDR3 DNA reads TGTGCCAGCAGCCCTCAAATCGGCAGCTACGAGCAGTACTTC.

This clonotype was detected only a few times. V usage is TRBV9 and J usage is TRBJ2-1, with a tentative D call TRBD1 (5 bases). The CDR3 consists of 18 residues. The V end was cut by 0 bases, the J end by 5 bases, with 21 bases between. From germline, CDR1 is SGDLS and CDR2 YYNGEE. This CDR3 reads CASSVAGSPVGPNNEQFF. CDR3 DNA: TGTGCCAGCAGCGTAGCCGGTTCTCCCGTGGGGCCTAACAATGAGCAGTTCTTC. Full variable domain (missing parts from reference TRBV9 and TRBJ2-1): DSGVTQTPKHLITATGQRVTLRCSPRSGDLSVYWYQQSLDQGLQFLIQYYNGEERAKGNILERFSAQQFPDLHSELNLSSLELGDSALYFCASSVAGSPVGPNNEQFFGPGTRLTVL.

The rearrangement joins TRBV11-3 to TRBJ2-3; maybe TRBD2 (5 bases). Germline assignment: CDR1 SGHNT and CDR2 YENEEA. This CDR3 has 15 residues. Trimming pared 3 bases from V and 0 bases from J, leaving 10 bases between. The CDR3 reads CASSFGDPSTDTQYF. CDR3 sequence (DNA): TGTGCCAGCAGCTTCGGGGATCCTAGCACAGATACGCAGTATTTT.

V gene TRBV7-2 combines with J gene TRBJ2-1; D not certain. The germline CDR1 and CDR2 sequences are SGHTA and FQGNSA. Deletions cut 5 bases from V and 0 bases from J, with 11 bases between. The CDR3 runs to 15 residues. CDR3 protein: CASSPDWSSYNEQFF. CDR3 in DNA: TGTGCCAGCAGCCCTGACTGGAGCTCCTACAATGAGCAGTTCTTC.

This clonotype was found many times. The chain is built from TRBV7-8 and TRBJ2-1; the D is unclear. V was shortened by 5 bases and J by 8 bases, with 7 bases between the two germline ends. The CDR3 extends over 11 amino acids. CDR1 and CDR2 (germline): SGHVS, FQNEAQ. The CDR3 spells CASSPIDEQFF. CDR3 coding DNA: TGTGCCAGCAGCCCCATCGATGAGCAGTTCTTC.

This clonotype was seen many times. The chain couples TRBV7-3 to TRBJ1-1; D remains unclear. Looked up from germline, CDR1 is SGHTA and CDR2 is FQGTGA. This CDR3 is 14 amino acids long. V lost 4 bases, J lost 5 bases, and 14 bases lay in between. Here the CDR3 DNA reads TGTGCCAGCAGCTCACGTGGCGGGCTGACTGAAGCTTTCTTT. As protein: CASSSRGGLTEAFF.

This clonotype was observed at least ten times. This sequence joins TRBV4-1 and TRBJ2-1, with 10 bases that match TRBD2. CDR1 is MGHRA and CDR2 is YSYEKL in the germline V gene. The CDR3 has 17 residues. Unmatched junction bases numbered 6, after V lost 1 base and J lost 3 bases. CDR3 in DNA: TGCGCCAGCAGCCAAGGGGCTAGCGGGGGCCTCTACAATGAGCAGTTCTTC. It specifies CASSQGASGGLYNEQFF.

This clonotype was observed at least ten times. The chain employs TRBV12-3 or TRBV12-4 and TRBJ1-1; 8 bases map to TRBD1. This CDR3 is built from 17 residues. Germline trimming cut 2 bases from V and 1 base from J; bases unmatched to any gene: 9. In DNA form, the CDR3 reads TGTGCCAGCAGTTTAAGTCCCCGACAGGGGACGAACACTGAAGCTTTCTTT. Translating it yields CASSLSPRQGTNTEAFF.

This clonotype was counted many times. The chain recombines TRBV7-7 with TRBJ2-7, with a tentative D call TRBD2 (6 bases). Trimming cost V 5 bases and J 1 base, with 15 bases left between them. The CDR3 sequence is 15 residues long. Germline lookup yields CDR1 SSHAT and CDR2 FNYEAQ (reference sequence). The CDR3 bases are TGTGCCAGCAGCCCGTCCCGGGAGCAGTCCTACGAGCAGTACTTC. Encoded protein: CASSPSREQSYEQYF.

In its sample, this clonotype was seen many times. The rearrangement uses TRBV29-1 and TRBJ1-3; D is undetermined. V lost 6 bases to trimming and J lost 0 bases, with 9 bases between them. The CDR3 loop spans 13 amino acids. Germline V CDR1 and CDR2: SQVTM, ANQGSEA. CDR3 region: CSVITYSGNTIYF. CDR3 in DNA: TGCAGCGTGATAACGTACTCTGGAAACACCATATATTTT.

This clonotype was recorded many times. CDR3 amino acids: CASSQVEEFAYEQYF. The CDR3 region has the DNA TGTGCCAGCAGCCAAGTTGAGGAGTTCGCCTACGAGCAGTACTTC. The chain joins TRBV4-2 to TRBJ2-7; D is unclear. Germline values: CDR1 LGHNA, CDR2 YNFKEQ. This CDR3 contains 15 residues. The V and J ends lost 1 base and 2 bases respectively, with 12 bases between them.

This clonotype appeared many times. The rearrangement joins TRBV19 to TRBJ1-1; perhaps TRBD1 as D (5 bases). V lost 10 bases and J lost 5, with 14 bases in between. In germline, CDR1 is LNHDA, CDR2 SQIVND (reference sequence). The CDR3 has 12 amino acids. For the CDR3, the DNA is TGTGCCACCTGGGGGTGGGGGACTGAAGCTTTCTTT. Residues: CATWGWGTEAFF.

V usage is TRBV14 and J usage is TRBJ1-1; D remains ambiguous. CDR1 is SGHDN and CDR2 is FVKESK in the germline V gene. The V end was cut by 1 base, the J end by 8 bases, with 5 bases between. The CDR3 is made up of 11 amino acids. The CDR3 DNA sequence: TGTGCCAGCAGCCAAGCGGGAGAAGCTTTCTTT. Translated: CASSQAGEAFF.

This clonotype was seen only a few times. The chain couples TRBV27 to TRBJ2-5; tentatively, D is TRBD2 (5 bases). Trimming shortened V by 3 bases and J by 4 bases, and 6 bases separated the two germline ends. The V gene's germline CDR1 is MNHEY and CDR2 SMNVEV (reference sequence). The CDR3 covers 12 residues. The DNA for the CDR3 is TGTGCCAGCAGTTTTGAGGGAGAGACCCAGTACTTC. Translating it yields CASSFEGETQYF.

The gene calls are TRBV20-1 and TRBJ2-2, with 9 bases that match TRBD2. This CDR3 region has 15 residues. Germline CDR1 and CDR2: DFQATT and SNEGSKA (reference sequence). With V trimmed by 2 bases and J by 2 bases, 3 bases remained unmatched. The CDR3, as DNA: TGCAGTGCTAGAACAGCGGGAGGTAACACCGGGGAGCTGTTTTTT. It specifies CSARTAGGNTGELFF.

This clonotype came up many times. The chain employs TRBV4-2 and TRBJ1-1; no firm D call. The CDR3 runs to 14 residues. V lost 5 bases to trimming and J lost 3 bases, with 13 bases between them. CDR1 and CDR2 from the germline V gene are LGHNA and YNFKEQ. CDR3 coding DNA: TGTGCCAGCAGCTTTGTGAGGGTGGACACTGAAGCTTTCTTT. Its protein product is CASSFVRVDTEAFF.